A selection of T cell receptor beta chains follows, all from one sample in a study of vaccination and CD4 T cells after COVID-19. One entry per CDR3 protein results from TCRdb running MiXCR on the PCR reads. The table records about 19,000 distinct CDR3 sequences, around 48% of them present only once. For these receptors, no antigen is known. This specimen consisted of CD4+ T cells from blood, cultured in vitro, obtained after SARS-CoV-2 vaccination. These receptor sequences come from a human donor who had recovered from COVID-19. Each CDR3 is given with its conserved first and last residue. D genes are given only for firm matches. Only part of the rows carry a size: once, few, many, or a class if the clone is expanded.

cdr3_aa: CSAGLGQSYTDTQYF
cdr3_nt: TGCAGTGCTGGCCTTGGACAGTCTTACACAGATACGCAGTATTTT
d_call: NA
v_call: TRBV20-1
j_call: TRBJ2-3
clone_size: NA

cdr3_aa: CASSSGQGRLDSYGYTF
cdr3_nt: TGTGCCAGCAGTTCCGGACAGGGGCGCCTCGATAGTTATGGCTACACCTTC
d_call: TRBD1
v_call: TRBV6-5
j_call: TRBJ1-2
clone_size: few

cdr3_aa: CASSYVGSGGTEAFF
cdr3_nt: TGTGCCAGCAGTTACGTGGGGTCAGGGGGGACTGAAGCTTTCTTT
d_call: TRBD1
v_call: TRBV6-5
j_call: TRBJ1-1
clone_size: NA

cdr3_aa: CSASGQGQETQYF
cdr3_nt: TGCAGTGCTAGCGGACAGGGCCAAGAGACCCAGTACTTC
d_call: TRBD1
v_call: TRBV20-1
j_call: TRBJ2-5
clone_size: NA

cdr3_aa: CASSFQRASYEQYF
cdr3_nt: TGTGCCAGCAGTTTCCAGCGGGCATCCTACGAGCAGTACTTC
d_call: NA
v_call: TRBV28
j_call: TRBJ2-7
clone_size: NA

cdr3_aa: CSARDTRIKAFF
cdr3_nt: TGCAGTGCTAGAGATACACGAATAAAAGCTTTCTTT
d_call: NA
v_call: TRBV20-1
j_call: TRBJ1-1
clone_size: few

cdr3_aa: CASSIDRAARGKAFF
cdr3_nt: TGTGCCAGCAGTATAGACCGGGCCGCCCGAGGTAAGGCTTTCTTT
d_call: NA
v_call: TRBV27
j_call: TRBJ1-1
clone_size: few

cdr3_aa: CASSSDRFSPLHF
cdr3_nt: TGTGCCAGCAGCTCAGACAGGTTTTCACCCCTCCACTTT
d_call: NA
v_call: TRBV6-1
j_call: TRBJ1-6
clone_size: few

cdr3_aa: CAWSGLAGGQKTQYF
cdr3_nt: TGTGCCTGGAGTGGACTTGCGGGGGGCCAAAAGACCCAGTACTTC
d_call: TRBD2
v_call: TRBV30
j_call: TRBJ2-5
clone_size: NA

cdr3_aa: CASSLGGGGAFF
cdr3_nt: TGTGCCAGCAGCTTAGGAGGGGGGGGAGCTTTCTTT
d_call: NA
v_call: TRBV11-3
j_call: TRBJ1-1
clone_size: NA

cdr3_aa: CSVEAYHGYTF
cdr3_nt: TGCAGCGTTGAGGCATACCATGGCTACACCTTC
d_call: NA
v_call: TRBV29-1
j_call: TRBJ1-2
clone_size: NA

cdr3_aa: CSAAGTSFFYEQYF
cdr3_nt: TGCAGTGCCGCCGGGACTAGCTTTTTTTACGAGCAGTACTTC
d_call: TRBD2
v_call: TRBV20-1
j_call: TRBJ2-7
clone_size: few

cdr3_aa: CATSRSVVNTEAFF
cdr3_nt: TGTGCCACCAGTCGGAGTGTTGTCAACACTGAAGCTTTCTTT
d_call: NA
v_call: TRBV15
j_call: TRBJ1-1
clone_size: NA

cdr3_aa: CSARRGGQATAWNNSPLHF
cdr3_nt: TGCAGTGCTAGGCGAGGGGGGCAGGCCACCGCGTGGAATAATTCACCCCTCCACTTT
d_call: NA
v_call: TRBV20-1
j_call: TRBJ1-6
clone_size: NA

cdr3_aa: CSARAEKNYGYTF
cdr3_nt: TGCAGTGCTAGAGCAGAGAAGAACTATGGCTACACCTTC
d_call: NA
v_call: TRBV20-1
j_call: TRBJ1-2
clone_size: few

cdr3_aa: CASSYSGPRTEAFF
cdr3_nt: TGTGCCAGCAGTTACTCGGGACCCCGGACTGAAGCTTTCTTT
d_call: NA
v_call: TRBV6-2/TRBV6-3
j_call: TRBJ1-1
clone_size: NA